This passage covers 4 T cell receptor beta chains from one sample sequenced in a study of blood T cell repertoires in COVID-19. Measured with immunoSEQ multiplex PCR; TCRdb has only the in-frame clones, and not every one. The sample includes tens of thousands of clones, more than 70% of them seen just once. The specimen was peripheral blood. Every receptor here comes from a human donor in a cohort sampled during active COVID-19.

The J gene is TRBJ2-7, the V gene TRBV6-5; no clear D. The CDR3 is 11 amino acids. Looked up from germline, CDR1 is MNHEY and CDR2 is SVGAGI. V lost 4 bases and J 4 bases, leaving 5 bases between the germline ends. The CDR3 bases are TGTGCCAGCAGTTCTAGGTACGAGCAGTACTTC. It translates to CASSSRYEQYF.

The genes are TRBV10-3 and TRBJ1-2, with a tentative D call TRBD1 (5 bases). The CDR3 extends over 17 amino acids. Per germline, CDR1 ENHRY and CDR2 SYGVKD. Trimming stripped 8 bases from V and 2 bases from J, with 24 bases between. For the CDR3, the DNA is TGTGCCATCCGGAAGGGCCTCGACAGCCCTAGAAACTATGGCTACACCTTC. Amino acid sequence: CAIRKGLDSPRNYGYTF.

The chain employs TRBV6-2 or TRBV6-3 and TRBJ1-3, with D tentatively TRBD1 (6 bases). Deletions cut 6 bases from V and 4 bases from J, with 13 bases between. The CDR3 runs 14 residues. Germline assignment: CDR1 MNHEY and CDR2 SVGEGT. CDR3 amino acids: CASSPTGGGNTIYF. As DNA, the CDR3 is TGTGCCAGCAGCCCGACAGGTGGAGGAAACACCATATATTTT.

The chain carries TRBV21-1 and TRBJ2-3; the table calls TRBD2, which could not be checked here. TRBV21-1 is a pseudogene. This CDR3 has 17 amino acids. The DNA of the CDR3 is TGTGCCAGCAGCAAAGATTCGGGGAGTCCTAGCACAGATACGCAGTATTTT. As protein: CASSKDSGSPSTDTQYF.